This T cell receptor (beta chain) was recovered during a study of cytomegalovirus exposure and HLA in healthy donors. Study-wide results and caveats: Most TCR sequences were seen very rarely across donors, but some public TCRs occurred in many.

Use of 60 Vbeta and 13 Jbeta primers characterized the PCR. The data were produced by immunoSEQ multiplex PCR, yet TCRdb's version contains in-frame clones alone and is incomplete. This table has 150,000 to 200,000 clones, around four fifths appearing once. V gave up 4 bases and J gave up 3 bases; unmatched junction bases: 10. The CDR3 totals 15 residues. Germline values: CDR1 SGHRS, CDR2 YFSETQ. For this clone: Its cognate antigen is unknown.

The chain joins TRBV5-1 to TRBJ2-7; 7 nucleotides agree with TRBD1. The receptor was derived from a woman in her twenties or thirties in good health and CMV-seronegative. The sample consisted of PBMCs. The CDR3 DNA follows: TGCGCCAGCAGCGAATGGGGGACAGCCAGCTACGAGCAGTACTTC. Amino acid sequence: CASSEWGTASYEQYF. Variable domain in full (rest from reference TRBV5-1 and TRBJ2-7): KAGVTQTPRYLIKTRGQQVTLSCSPISGHRSVSWYQQTPGQGLQFLFEYFSETQRNKGNFPGRFSGRQFSNSRSEMNVSTLELGDSALYLCASSEWGTASYEQYFGPGTRLTVT.